Here is one T cell receptor (beta chain) with its context. Antigen unknown. Researchers used the Oncomine TCR Beta short-read assay to sequence DNA from cultured CD4+ T cells. Someone extracted genomic DNA from cultured CD4+ T cells. TCRdb itself ran the PCR reads through MiXCR, one entry per CDR3 protein. The table includes about 17,000 distinct CDR3 sequences, around two fifths detected once. The entry originates in a study of vaccination and CD4 T cells after COVID-19. Study background: Researchers treated cells with overlapping spike peptides taken from SARS-CoV-2, HCoV-NL63, HCoV-OC43 and HCoV-229E. Cultures designated as controls were supplied with a CEFX pool, an HIV-1 Nef pool, or no peptide.

Study results and caveats: In convalescent patients, 304 of 307 vaccine-specific clones were mono-reactive for SARS-CoV-2 spike.

V trimming: 4 bases; J trimming: 8 bases; junction bases outside the gene matches: 4. The CDR3 sequence is 12 residues long. The germline V gene has CDR1 LNHDA and CDR2 SQIVND (reference sequence). Treatment: roughly 10-day PBMC culture with coronavirus spike peptide pools or control peptides (ViraFEST assay). V gene TRBV19 combines with J gene TRBJ1-2, with 7 bases identical to TRBD1. The TCR was taken from a human donor who had recovered from COVID-19. Sequencing used CD4+ T cells from blood, cultured in vitro, obtained before SARS-CoV-2 vaccination. The CDR3 DNA follows: TGTGCCAGTAGTAAGGACAGGTTCGGCTACACCTTC. Protein product: CASSKDRFGYTF. The whole variable domain, filled in from reference TRBV19 and TRBJ1-2, reads DGGITQSPKYLFRKEGQNVTLSCEQNLNHDAMYWYRQDPGQGLRLIYYSQIVNDFQKGDIAEGYSVSREKKESFPLTVTSAQKNPTAFYLCASSKDRFGYTFGSGTRLTVV.